Below, 28 T cell receptor beta chains from the same sample are listed, as sequenced in a study of PD-L1 blockade in urothelial cancer. Assay: immunoSEQ multiplex PCR; the TCRdb copy retains only in-frame clones and omits some. The sample yields approximately 50,000 clones, approximately 86% seen once. Time point noted: pretreatment peripheral blood. Sequences were derived from PBMCs, sampled around atezolizumab (anti-PD-L1) treatment. These receptors all stem from a man in his 60s with urothelial cancer.

J is TRBJ2-7 and V is TRBV4-1; 11 nucleotides line up with TRBD1. With 3 bases clipped from V and 6 bases from J, the junction kept 7 bases outside the gene matches. This CDR3 is 15 amino acids long. The germline V gene has CDR1 MGHRA and CDR2 YSYEKL. The CDR3 DNA follows: TGCGCCAGCAGCCAGGCTAGGACAGGGGGCGCCGAGCAGTACTTC. Amino acids: CASSQARTGGAEQYF.

J is TRBJ1-2 and V is TRBV6-1, with 7 bases that match TRBD1. CDR1 and CDR2 (germline): MNHNS, SASEGT. Germline trimming cut 1 base from V and 3 bases from J; bases unmatched to any gene: 2. The CDR3 loop spans 14 amino acids. CDR3 nucleotide sequence: TGTGCCAGCAGTGAAGTAGGGGGCGACTATGGCTACACCTTC. Amino acid sequence: CASSEVGGDYGYTF.

This chain connects TRBV5-6 to TRBJ2-1; possible D gene TRBD2, 7 bases. The V end was cut by 2 bases, the J end by 6 bases, with 24 bases between. This CDR3 has 18 amino acids. Germline CDR1 is SGHDT and CDR2 is YYEEEE. CDR3: CASSFAAGGPVISNEQFF. Here the CDR3 DNA reads TGTGCCAGCAGCTTCGCAGCCGGGGGGCCCGTGATAAGCAATGAGCAGTTCTTC.

The rearrangement uses TRBV6-5 and TRBJ1-4, with D maybe TRBD1 (5 bases). CDR1 is MNHEY and CDR2 is SVGAGI in the germline V gene. This CDR3 contains 14 residues. Trimming removed 5 bases at V and 11 bases at J, with 18 bases between. The CDR3 here is CASSPRGGWGKLFF. The CDR3 DNA reads as TGTGCCAGCAGTCCCCGGGGAGGTTGGGGGAAACTGTTTTTT.

The count of this clone is one. The rearrangement links TRBV6-1 to TRBJ1-6; TRBD1 matches 9 bases. V shed 2 bases, J shed 10 bases, and the junction held 6 bases outside the gene matches. Germline V gene sequence: CDR1 MNHNS, CDR2 SASEGT. CDR3 length: 15 amino acids. The CDR3 here is CASSETTGGRSPLHF. CDR3 DNA sequence: TGTGCCAGCAGTGAAACGACAGGGGGTCGATCACCCCTCCACTTT.

This clone was seen only once. V is TRBV20-1 and J is TRBJ2-7; D ambiguous. Germline V gene data show CDR1 as DFQATT and CDR2 as SNEGSKA (reference sequence). Trimming stripped 3 bases from V and 5 bases from J, with 8 bases between. CDR3 length equals 11 residues. The DNA for the CDR3 is TGCAGTGCTAGGTTGGGCGACGAGCAGTACTTC. Translation gives CSARLGDEQYF.

For this clone: This sample also contains other DNA sequences that code for the same CDR3. This chain connects TRBV9 to TRBJ2-1, with D possibly matching TRBD1 (5 bases). CDR3 length equals 13 residues. Trimming took 2 bases from V and 7 from J, leaving 10 bases between them. The germline gives CDR1 SGDLS, CDR2 YYNGEE. The CDR3 spells CASSVGLGNEQFF. The CDR3 DNA reads as TGTGCCAGCAGCGTGGGGCTGGGAAATGAGCAGTTCTTC.

The chain is built from TRBV6-5 and TRBJ2-5; 10 bases match TRBD2. The CDR3 is 16 residues long. The germline CDR1 and CDR2 sequences are MNHEY and SVGAGI. Trimming took 2 bases from V and 5 from J; bases not matched to a gene: 8. This CDR3 reads CASSYEILGLAETQYF. CDR3 sequence (DNA): TGTGCCAGCAGTTACGAAATCCTGGGACTAGCGGAGACCCAGTACTTC.

This chain joins TRBV11-2 and TRBJ2-7, with TRBD2 matching 8 bases. In germline, CDR1 is SGHAT, CDR2 FQNNGV. CDR3 length equals 13 residues. V was pared by 5 bases and J by 2 bases, with 2 bases of the junction left unmatched. CDR3 in DNA: TGTGCCAGCAGCCCTAGCGGGCCCTACGAGCAGTACTTC. It codes for CASSPSGPYEQYF.

V is TRBV9 and J is TRBJ1-2, with D perhaps TRBD1 (5 bases). Germline V gives CDR1 SGDLS, CDR2 YYNGEE. V dropped 0 bases and J dropped 9 bases, with 15 bases sitting between them. The CDR3 is 14 residues long. CDR3 residues: CASSVGDRLPRYTF. Written as DNA, the CDR3 is TGTGCCAGCAGCGTAGGAGACAGACTCCCCCGCTACACCTTC. The variable domain in full, with the rest retrieved from reference TRBV9 and TRBJ1-2, is DSGVTQTPKHLITATGQRVTLRCSPRSGDLSVYWYQQSLDQGLQFLIQYYNGEERAKGNILERFSAQQFPDLHSELNLSSLELGDSALYFCASSVGDRLPRYTFGSGTRLTVV.

The chain is built from TRBV4-3 and TRBJ2-3, with 11 bases that match TRBD2. From germline, CDR1 is LGHNA and CDR2 YSLEER. Germline trimming cut 4 bases from V and 4 bases from J; bases unmatched to any gene: 4. The CDR3 has 15 amino acids. In nucleotides, the CDR3 is TGCGCCAGCAGCCTAGCGGGGGGGCAGGCAGATACGCAGTATTTT. Protein sequence: CASSLAGGQADTQYF.

The chain uses TRBV7-2 and TRBJ2-3; 9 positions match TRBD1. Losses at the gene ends were 5 bases for V and 0 bases for J; bases not matched to a gene: 6. CDR1 is SGHTA, CDR2 FQGNSA, per germline. The CDR3 sequence is 16 residues long. Here the CDR3 reads CASSGGTGTSTDTQYF. As DNA, the CDR3 is TGTGCCAGCAGCGGGGGGACAGGGACTAGCACAGATACGCAGTATTTT.

The gene calls are TRBV4-2 and TRBJ2-3; TRBD2 matches 15 bases. Trimming removed 4 bases from V and 3 bases from J; junction bases left unmatched: 11. Germline assignment: CDR1 LGHNA and CDR2 YNFKEQ. The CDR3 loop spans 19 amino acids. CDR3 coding DNA: TGTGCCAGCAGCCGCATTACCGGGACTAGCGGGGGGCGGACAGATACGCAGTATTTT. Its translation: CASSRITGTSGGRTDTQYF.

The chain carries TRBV29-1 and TRBJ2-1; TRBD2 matches at 11 bases. V was pared by 6 bases and J by 9 bases, with 10 bases of the junction left unmatched. In germline, CDR1 is SQVTM, CDR2 ANQGSEA. This CDR3 contains 14 residues. The CDR3 loop reads CSVAGSSGRREQFF. The DNA for the CDR3 is TGCAGCGTGGCGGGGTCTAGCGGGAGGCGTGAGCAGTTCTTC.

The rearrangement uses TRBV5-8 and TRBJ1-2; possible D gene TRBD1, 5 bases. Looked up from germline, CDR1 is SGHTS and CDR2 is YDEGEE. Between the trimmed V and J ends, which lost 3 bases and 2 bases, there was a span of 17 bases. CDR3 length: 16 residues. The CDR3 nucleotides are TGTGCCAGCAGCTCCCCAGGGCGCAAAGAGAACTATGGCTACACCTTC. As protein: CASSSPGRKENYGYTF.

The J gene is TRBJ1-2, the V gene TRBV5-8; D ambiguous. This CDR3 spans 11 amino acids. V lost 0 bases and J 8 bases, leaving 5 bases between the germline ends. The germline gives CDR1 SGHTS, CDR2 YDEGEE. As DNA, the CDR3 is TGTGCCAGCAGCTTGGTTGCGGGCTACACCTTC. Its protein is CASSLVAGYTF.

The chain links TRBV11-1 to TRBJ1-6; D is ambiguous. Germline lookup yields CDR1 SGHAT and CDR2 FQDESV (reference sequence). The germline V and J ends were trimmed by 2 bases and 7 bases, with 18 bases remaining between them. The CDR3 is made up of 17 amino acids. For the CDR3, the DNA is TGTGCCAGCAGCTTAACCTCGGGAGTAGTACGGAATTCACCCCTCCACTTT. Amino acid sequence: CASSLTSGVVRNSPLHF.

The chain employs TRBV10-2 and TRBJ1-5; D perhaps matches TRBD1 (5 bases). Germline loops: CDR1 WSHSY, CDR2 SAAADI. CDR3 length: 16 residues. Trimming took off 0 bases at V and 0 bases at J, with 9 bases between the two ends. Written as DNA, the CDR3 is TGCGCCAGCAGTGAGTCGGGGGGGGATAGCAATCAGCCCCAGCATTTT. Amino acids: CASSESGGDSNQPQHF.

The V call is TRBV4-1, the J call TRBJ2-7; 10 positions match TRBD2. Germline V CDR1 and CDR2: MGHRA, YSYEKL. The trim removed 1 base at V and 2 bases at J, leaving 5 bases unmatched. This CDR3 has 16 residues. CDR3 region: CASSQGGLAEPYEQYF. The DNA of the CDR3 is TGCGCCAGCAGCCAAGGCGGACTAGCGGAGCCCTACGAGCAGTACTTC.

The chain couples TRBV4-1 to TRBJ1-5; possible D gene TRBD1, 5 bases. V lost 1 base to trimming and J lost 2 bases, with 9 bases between them. CDR1 MGHRA and CDR2 YSYEKL come from the germline V gene. The CDR3 sequence is 15 residues long. The CDR3 coding sequence is TGCGCCAGCAGCCAAGTTTCCAGGGGCAATCAGCCCCAGCATTTT. This translates into CASSQVSRGNQPQHF.

This chain uses TRBV5-1 with TRBJ2-5; tentatively, D is TRBD2 (6 bases). Trimming left V 4 bases short and J 5 bases short, with 21 bases between. The germline V gene encodes CDR1 SGHRS and CDR2 YFSETQ. CDR3 length equals 16 residues. Written as DNA, the CDR3 is TGCGCCAGCAGCCAGAGCGGGTCGGTCGGGTTGGAGACCCAGTACTTC. Translated, it gives CASSQSGSVGLETQYF. Full variable domain (missing parts from reference TRBV5-1 and TRBJ2-5): KAGVTQTPRYLIKTRGQQVTLSCSPISGHRSVSWYQQTPGQGLQFLFEYFSETQRNKGNFPGRFSGRQFSNSRSEMNVSTLELGDSALYLCASSQSGSVGLETQYFGPGTRLLVL.

As DNA, the CDR3 is TGTGCCAGCAGCTTACCCACAGGATCCTTGCCAGATACGCAGTATTTT. Translating gives CASSLPTGSLPDTQYF. The V call is TRBV7-9, the J call TRBJ2-3; the D gene is possibly TRBD1 (5 bases). The V end lost 2 bases, the J end lost 4 bases, and 16 bases lay between the germline ends. Germline CDR1 is SEHNR and CDR2 is FQNEAQ (reference sequence). This CDR3 region has 16 residues.

The V call is TRBV30, the J call TRBJ2-3; 7 bases are shared with TRBD2. The germline gives CDR1 GTSNPN, CDR2 SVGIG (reference sequence). This CDR3 comprises 13 residues. CDR3 sequence: CAHSGAGTDTQYF. The DNA of the CDR3 is TGTGCACACAGCGGGGCTGGCACAGATACGCAGTATTTT.

The chain joins TRBV30 to TRBJ2-5, with 9 bases fitting TRBD2. This CDR3 has 16 residues. V trimming: 5 bases; J trimming: 0 bases; junction bases outside the gene matches: 10. CDR1 and CDR2 from the germline V gene are GTSNPN and SVGIG (reference sequence). CDR3 coding DNA: TGTGCCTGGTCACCCCAGCTAGCGGGGAACCAAGAGACCCAGTACTTC. It is translated as CAWSPQLAGNQETQYF.

In its sample, this clone was seen once. The V call is TRBV7-6, the J call TRBJ2-7; a weak D match, TRBD2 (6 bases). The ends were cut back, 3 bases at V and 7 bases at J, with 10 bases in the middle. This CDR3 is 12 amino acids long. Germline CDR1 is SGHVS and CDR2 is FNYEAQ. The CDR3 loop reads CASSFLLAEQYF. The CDR3 nucleotides are TGTGCCAGCAGCTTTTTACTAGCTGAGCAGTACTTC.

The chain employs TRBV5-1 and TRBJ1-1; 7 positions agree with TRBD1. The CDR3 runs 16 residues. Germline values: CDR1 SGHRS, CDR2 YFSETQ. Trimming cost V 4 bases and J 0 bases; bases outside gene matches: 9. The CDR3 loop reads CASSRTGNPMNTEAFF. The CDR3 bases are TGCGCCAGCAGCCGGACAGGAAATCCCATGAACACTGAAGCTTTCTTT.

The chain couples TRBV9 to TRBJ1-4; weak D call: TRBD1 (5 bases). The germline V gene encodes CDR1 SGDLS and CDR2 YYNGEE. This CDR3 region has 14 residues. Trimming pared 2 bases from V and 5 bases from J, leaving 10 bases between. The CDR3 DNA sequence: TGTGCCAGCAGCGTGACCGGACAAAATGAAAAACTGTTTTTT. It codes for CASSVTGQNEKLFF.

This clone is categorized as medium-sized (0.01 to 0.1%). The chain is built from TRBV7-8 and TRBJ1-5; D not resolved. Germline V lookup: CDR1 SGHVS, CDR2 FQNEAQ. The CDR3 consists of 15 residues. The V and J ends lost 7 bases and 2 bases respectively, with 15 bases between them. Here the CDR3 DNA reads TGTGCCAGCAACCTTCGACCACTAGGCAATCAGCCCCAGCATTTT. This gives the protein CASNLRPLGNQPQHF.